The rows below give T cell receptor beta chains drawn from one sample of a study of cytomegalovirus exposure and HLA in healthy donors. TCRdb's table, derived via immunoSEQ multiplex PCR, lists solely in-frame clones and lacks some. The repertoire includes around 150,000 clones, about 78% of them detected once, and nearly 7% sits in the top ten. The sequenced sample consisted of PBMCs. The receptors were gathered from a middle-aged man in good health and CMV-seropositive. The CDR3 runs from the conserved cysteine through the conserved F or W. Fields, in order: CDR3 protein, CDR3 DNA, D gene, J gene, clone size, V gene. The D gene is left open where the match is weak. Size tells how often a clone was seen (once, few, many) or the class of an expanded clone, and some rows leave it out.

CDR3aa: CASSLQGALSYEQYF
CDR3nt: TGCGCCAGCAGCTTGCAGGGGGCCCTCTCCTACGAGCAGTACTTC
d_gene: TRBD1
j_gene: TRBJ2-7
abundance: .
v_gene: TRBV5-1

CDR3aa: CASSGTGGDEQFF
CDR3nt: TGCGCCAGCAGCGGCACAGGGGGGGATGAGCAGTTCTTC
d_gene: .
j_gene: TRBJ2-1
abundance: .
v_gene: TRBV4-3

CDR3aa: CASSQDWHSGANVLTF
CDR3nt: TGCGCCAGCAGCCAAGATTGGCATTCTGGGGCCAACGTCCTGACTTTC
d_gene: .
j_gene: TRBJ2-6
abundance: .
v_gene: TRBV4-3

CDR3aa: CASSAGGVTDTQYF
CDR3nt: TGTGCCAGCAGTGCCGGGGGAGTCACAGATACGCAGTATTTT
d_gene: .
j_gene: TRBJ2-3
abundance: few
v_gene: TRBV28

CDR3aa: CASSLVGGEQYF
CDR3nt: TGTGCCAGCAGCTTGGTCGGAGGCGAGCAGTACTTC
d_gene: .
j_gene: TRBJ2-7
abundance: once
v_gene: TRBV5-4

CDR3aa: CAISETGQIYGYTF
CDR3nt: TGTGCCATCAGTGAGACGGGACAAATCTATGGCTACACCTTC
d_gene: .
j_gene: TRBJ1-2
abundance: .
v_gene: TRBV10-3

CDR3aa: CASSPGTGVGNQPQHF
CDR3nt: TGTGCCAGTAGTCCCGGGACAGGGGTTGGCAATCAGCCCCAGCATTTT
d_gene: TRBD1
j_gene: TRBJ1-5
abundance: .
v_gene: TRBV19

CDR3aa: CASSPETSGAGANVLTF
CDR3nt: TGCGCCAGCAGCCCCGAGACTAGCGGGGCTGGGGCCAACGTCCTGACTTTC
d_gene: TRBD2
j_gene: TRBJ2-6
abundance: .
v_gene: TRBV5-1

CDR3aa: CASSPPDSVYGYTF
CDR3nt: TGTGCCAGTAGTCCCCCGGACAGCGTATATGGCTACACCTTC
d_gene: .
j_gene: TRBJ1-2
abundance: .
v_gene: TRBV19

CDR3aa: CASRPQDTGELFF
CDR3nt: TGTGCCAGCAGACCACAGGACACCGGGGAGCTGTTTTTT
d_gene: .
j_gene: TRBJ2-2
abundance: .
v_gene: TRBV6-1

CDR3aa: CASSSVGQGYATNEKLFF
CDR3nt: TGCGCCAGCAGCTCCGTGGGACAGGGTTATGCAACTAATGAAAAACTGTTTTTT
d_gene: TRBD1
j_gene: TRBJ1-4
abundance: .
v_gene: TRBV5-1

CDR3aa: CASSLSGGSNQPQHF
CDR3nt: TGTGCCAGCAGCTTGAGCGGAGGGAGCAATCAGCCCCAGCATTTT
d_gene: .
j_gene: TRBJ1-5
abundance: .
v_gene: TRBV7-9

CDR3aa: CATEGIDPGGYDAGANVLTF
CDR3nt: TGTGCCACCGAGGGGATAGACCCAGGGGGTTATGATGCTGGGGCCAACGTCCTGACTTTC
d_gene: TRBD1
j_gene: TRBJ2-6
abundance: .
v_gene: TRBV9

CDR3aa: CASSLRPGTGIVNTEAFF
CDR3nt: TGTGCCAGCAGCTTAAGGCCCGGGACAGGGATAGTGAACACTGAAGCTTTCTTT
d_gene: TRBD1
j_gene: TRBJ1-1
abundance: few
v_gene: TRBV7-2

CDR3aa: CASSHKNPGQGAYNEKLFF
CDR3nt: TGCGCCAGCAGCCACAAAAACCCGGGACAGGGGGCGTATAATGAAAAACTGTTTTTT
d_gene: TRBD1
j_gene: TRBJ1-4
abundance: few
v_gene: TRBV5-1

CDR3aa: CASSPRQGIAEAFF
CDR3nt: TGTGCCAGCAGCCCCCGCCAGGGGATCGCTGAAGCTTTCTTT
d_gene: .
j_gene: TRBJ1-1
abundance: .
v_gene: TRBV9

CDR3aa: CASSVTENYGYTF
CDR3nt: TGTGCCAGCAGCGTTACAGAAAACTATGGCTACACCTTC
d_gene: .
j_gene: TRBJ1-2
abundance: few
v_gene: TRBV9

CDR3aa: CASSENTGELFF
CDR3nt: TGTGCATCCTCAGAGAACACCGGGGAGCTGTTTTTT
d_gene: .
j_gene: TRBJ2-2
abundance: .
v_gene: TRBV9

CDR3aa: CASSLASGPIPRDTYEQYF
CDR3nt: TGTGCCAGCAGCTTAGCCAGTGGACCCATTCCCCGGGATACCTACGAGCAGTACTTC
d_gene: .
j_gene: TRBJ2-7
abundance: .
v_gene: TRBV7-2

CDR3aa: CASSKQGAINTEAFF
CDR3nt: TGTGCCAGCAGTAAGCAGGGGGCGATCAACACTGAAGCTTTCTTT
d_gene: TRBD1
j_gene: TRBJ1-1
abundance: .
v_gene: TRBV6-1

CDR3aa: CAKGQDQPQHF
CDR3nt: TGTGCCAAGGGACAGGATCAGCCCCAGCATTTT
d_gene: TRBD1
j_gene: TRBJ1-5
abundance: few
v_gene: TRBV10-3

CDR3aa: CASRGGGPGTEAFF
CDR3nt: TGTGCCAGCAGGGGGGGTGGCCCTGGGACTGAAGCTTTCTTT
d_gene: .
j_gene: TRBJ1-1
abundance: .
v_gene: TRBV7-2

CDR3aa: CASSLGGQGAYEQYF
CDR3nt: TGTGCCAGCAGCTTAGGCGGACAGGGAGCCTACGAGCAGTACTTC
d_gene: TRBD1
j_gene: TRBJ2-7
abundance: .
v_gene: TRBV13

CDR3aa: CASSFDRIANYGYTF
CDR3nt: TGTGCCAGCAGTTTTGACAGAATAGCTAACTATGGCTACACCTTC
d_gene: .
j_gene: TRBJ1-2
abundance: .
v_gene: TRBV27

CDR3aa: CASSTRQGTYEQYF
CDR3nt: TGTGCCAGTAGTACCCGACAGGGGACCTACGAGCAGTACTTC
d_gene: TRBD1
j_gene: TRBJ2-7
abundance: few
v_gene: TRBV19

CDR3aa: CASSFQSGRAEEQFF
CDR3nt: TGTGCCAGCAGCTTTCAAAGCGGGAGGGCCGAGGAGCAGTTCTTC
d_gene: TRBD2
j_gene: TRBJ2-1
abundance: .
v_gene: TRBV11-3

CDR3aa: CASSYSAGLPTDTQYF
CDR3nt: TGTGCCAGCAGTTACTCGGCGGGCCTACCCACAGATACGCAGTATTTT
d_gene: .
j_gene: TRBJ2-3
abundance: .
v_gene: TRBV6-6

CDR3aa: CASNTRATNEKLFF
CDR3nt: TGTGCCAGCAACACCAGGGCAACTAATGAAAAACTGTTTTTT
d_gene: .
j_gene: TRBJ1-4
abundance: .
v_gene: TRBV6-1

CDR3aa: CASSLTRGYNEQFF
CDR3nt: TGTGCCAGCAGTCTCACCAGGGGTTACAATGAGCAGTTCTTC
d_gene: .
j_gene: TRBJ2-1
abundance: .
v_gene: TRBV6-6

CDR3aa: CASSYLGANTEAFF
CDR3nt: TGTGCCAGCAGTTACCTAGGCGCGAACACTGAAGCTTTCTTT
d_gene: .
j_gene: TRBJ1-1
abundance: .
v_gene: TRBV6-5

CDR3aa: CASRLAPRGAAVDTQYF
CDR3nt: TGTGCCAGCAGACTCGCCCCCCGTGGGGCAGCCGTCGATACGCAGTATTTT
d_gene: .
j_gene: TRBJ2-3
abundance: .
v_gene: TRBV2

CDR3aa: CASRPTSPTYEQYF
CDR3nt: TGTGCCAGCAGACCCACTAGTCCGACCTACGAGCAGTACTTC
d_gene: .
j_gene: TRBJ2-7
abundance: .
v_gene: TRBV2

CDR3aa: CASVLAGTPSSGANVLTF
CDR3nt: TGTGCCAGCGTCCTTGCCGGGACACCAAGCTCTGGGGCCAACGTCCTGACTTTC
d_gene: .
j_gene: TRBJ2-6
abundance: .
v_gene: TRBV28

CDR3aa: CASSESGFYEQYF
CDR3nt: TGTGCCAGCAGTGAATCCGGGTTCTACGAGCAGTACTTC
d_gene: .
j_gene: TRBJ2-7
abundance: .
v_gene: TRBV6-1

CDR3aa: CASSFAGGYEQYF
CDR3nt: TGTGCCAGCAGTTTCGCAGGGGGCTACGAGCAGTACTTC
d_gene: TRBD1
j_gene: TRBJ2-7
abundance: once
v_gene: TRBV27

CDR3aa: CSVDSGNTYNEQFF
CDR3nt: TGCAGCGTTGATTCAGGGAATACCTACAATGAGCAGTTCTTC
d_gene: .
j_gene: TRBJ2-1
abundance: .
v_gene: TRBV29-1

CDR3aa: CASSEEGTGGYEQYF
CDR3nt: TGTGCCAGCAGTGAAGAAGGAACAGGGGGCTACGAGCAGTACTTC
d_gene: TRBD1
j_gene: TRBJ2-7
abundance: many
v_gene: TRBV6-1

CDR3aa: CASNIPGQGRWEQYF
CDR3nt: TGTGCCAGCAACATACCGGGACAGGGGCGATGGGAGCAGTACTTC
d_gene: TRBD1
j_gene: TRBJ2-7
abundance: .
v_gene: TRBV5-8

CDR3aa: CASSYSAKVRGNEQFF
CDR3nt: TGTGCCAGCAGTTACTCCGCTAAAGTCAGGGGCAATGAGCAGTTCTTC
d_gene: .
j_gene: TRBJ2-1
abundance: .
v_gene: TRBV6-5

CDR3aa: CASSRGEREYTF
CDR3nt: TGTGCCAGTAGTAGGGGTGAGCGGGAGTACACCTTC
d_gene: .
j_gene: TRBJ1-2
abundance: .
v_gene: TRBV19

CDR3aa: CASSWTVLGETQYF
CDR3nt: TGCGCCAGCAGCTGGACAGTTTTGGGGGAGACCCAGTACTTC
d_gene: .
j_gene: TRBJ2-5
abundance: once
v_gene: TRBV5-1

CDR3aa: CASSEAGYYEQYF
CDR3nt: TGTGCCAGCAGTGAAGCGGGCTACTACGAGCAGTACTTC
d_gene: .
j_gene: TRBJ2-7
abundance: .
v_gene: TRBV2

CDR3aa: CSVEQGSYEQYF
CDR3nt: TGCAGCGTTGAACAGGGCTCCTACGAGCAGTACTTC
d_gene: .
j_gene: TRBJ2-7
abundance: .
v_gene: TRBV29-1

CDR3aa: CASSLERGRSF
CDR3nt: TGTGCCAGCAGCTTAGAGCGGGGGAGGTCTTTT
d_gene: TRBD2
j_gene: TRBJ2-3
abundance: .
v_gene: TRBV7-9

CDR3aa: CASSLELGGKYGYTF
CDR3nt: TGTGCCAGCAGCTTAGAACTGGGGGGAAAGTATGGCTACACCTTC
d_gene: .
j_gene: TRBJ1-2
abundance: .
v_gene: TRBV7-9

CDR3aa: CASSIDGGDTEAFF
CDR3nt: TGTGCCAGTAGTATAGATGGGGGCGACACTGAAGCTTTCTTT
d_gene: .
j_gene: TRBJ1-1
abundance: once
v_gene: TRBV19

CDR3aa: CASYPGQLNTEAFF
CDR3nt: TGTGCCAGCTATCCGGGACAACTGAACACTGAAGCTTTCTTT
d_gene: .
j_gene: TRBJ1-1
abundance: .
v_gene: TRBV27

CDR3aa: CASSYSGRAYGYTF
CDR3nt: TGTGCCAGCAGTTACTCGGGCAGGGCGTATGGCTACACCTTC
d_gene: .
j_gene: TRBJ1-2
abundance: .
v_gene: TRBV6-5

CDR3aa: CSVIAGGSNEQFF
CDR3nt: TGCAGCGTTATCGCGGGAGGGTCAAATGAGCAGTTCTTC
d_gene: TRBD2
j_gene: TRBJ2-1
abundance: .
v_gene: TRBV29-1

CDR3aa: CASSQTTTNEKLFF
CDR3nt: TGCGCCAGCAGCCAGACAACAACTAATGAAAAACTGTTTTTT
d_gene: .
j_gene: TRBJ1-4
abundance: .
v_gene: TRBV4-1

CDR3aa: CASSPDLENTGELFF
CDR3nt: TGTGCCAGCAGCCCCGACTTAGAGAACACCGGGGAGCTGTTTTTT
d_gene: .
j_gene: TRBJ2-2
abundance: .
v_gene: TRBV5-6

CDR3aa: CASSIRGAYTEAFF
CDR3nt: TGTGCCAGTAGTATCCGGGGGGCCTACACTGAAGCTTTCTTT
d_gene: .
j_gene: TRBJ1-1
abundance: once
v_gene: TRBV19

CDR3aa: CASSHSGTDTQYF
CDR3nt: TGTGCCAGCAGCCACAGCGGAACAGATACGCAGTATTTT
d_gene: .
j_gene: TRBJ2-3
abundance: .
v_gene: TRBV11-3

CDR3aa: CASSYSGQGYEQYF
CDR3nt: TGTGCCAGCAGTTACAGCGGACAGGGGTACGAGCAGTACTTC
d_gene: TRBD1
j_gene: TRBJ2-7
abundance: .
v_gene: TRBV6-5

CDR3aa: CASSPLGSLETQYF
CDR3nt: TGCGCCAGCAGCCCCTTAGGGAGTCTGGAGACCCAGTACTTC
d_gene: .
j_gene: TRBJ2-5
abundance: .
v_gene: TRBV5-1